Listed below are T cell receptor beta chains from one sample, sequenced in a study of T cells in Graves' hyperthyroidism and ophthalmopathy. TCRdb reprocessed the multiplex PCR reads via MiXCR and lists one record per CDR3 protein. Here the sample spans fewer than 600,000 distinct CDR3 sequences, 13% to 15% being singletons. The sample consisted of blood. These TCRs come from a young woman with Graves' hyperthyroidism. The CDR3 runs from the conserved cysteine through the conserved F or W. Fields, in order: clone size, D gene, V gene, J gene, CDR3 DNA, CDR3 protein. The D gene is left open where the match is weak. The size of a clone is reported for some rows only, either as once, few or many, or as a class for expanded clones.

size: many; D: -; V: TRBV11-3; J: TRBJ2-1; DNA: TGTGCCAGCAACCACTTCGAACTGGAACCATACAATGAGCAGTTCTTC; CDR3: CASNHFELEPYNEQFF
size: -; D: -; V: TRBV10-3; J: TRBJ2-3; DNA: TGTGCCATCACGGACTCCCGGGCGTCAGATACGCAGTATTTT; CDR3: CAITDSRASDTQYF
size: many; D: TRBD2; V: TRBV12-3/TRBV12-4; J: TRBJ2-1; DNA: TGTGCCAGCAGGCCTGCGGGACTATCTTCAAATGAGCAGTTCTTC; CDR3: CASRPAGLSSNEQFF
size: many; D: -; V: TRBV30; J: TRBJ1-1; DNA: TGTGCCTGGAGAGTAGAGTCTGAAGCTTTCTTT; CDR3: CAWRVESEAFF
size: many; D: -; V: TRBV12-3/TRBV12-4; J: TRBJ1-1; DNA: TGTGCCAGCAGTTCATGGACTGAAGCTTTCTTT; CDR3: CASSSWTEAFF
size: many; D: -; V: TRBV9; J: TRBJ1-5; DNA: TGTGCCAGCAGCGTAGGAGGGGGGGGTCAGCCCCAGCATTTT; CDR3: CASSVGGGGQPQHF
size: many; D: -; V: TRBV28; J: TRBJ1-6; DNA: TGTGCCAGCAGTCCATCACAGGGAAATCATTCACCCCTCCACTTT; CDR3: CASSPSQGNHSPLHF
size: few; D: TRBD1; V: TRBV10-3; J: TRBJ1-5; DNA: TGTGCCATCAGCACAGGGGGACAAAATCAGCCCCAGCATTTT; CDR3: CAISTGGQNQPQHF
size: few; D: -; V: TRBV6-2/TRBV6-3; J: TRBJ2-3; DNA: TGTGCCAGCAGTTACGCGGTAGCTACAGATACGCAGTATTTT; CDR3: CASSYAVATDTQYF
size: many; D: -; V: TRBV24-1; J: TRBJ1-1; DNA: TGTGCCACCAGTGAACCGGACAGCCGTAAAGCTTTCTTT; CDR3: CATSEPDSRKAFF
size: many; D: -; V: TRBV6-2/TRBV6-3; J: TRBJ1-5; DNA: TGTGCCAGCAGTTACACAGGGTTTCAGCCCCAGCATTTT; CDR3: CASSYTGFQPQHF
size: few; D: -; V: TRBV5-6; J: TRBJ1-2; DNA: TGTGCCAGCAGCTCTTTGGAGATTCGCTATGGCTACACCTTC; CDR3: CASSSLEIRYGYTF
size: many; D: -; V: TRBV6-6; J: TRBJ1-1; DNA: TGTGCCAGCAGTTACCAGCGGGAGATGAACACTGAAGCTTTCTTT; CDR3: CASSYQREMNTEAFF
size: few; D: TRBD1; V: TRBV6-2/TRBV6-3; J: TRBJ1-4; DNA: TGTGCCAGCAGTTACGTCGGACAGGGGGCTCTTGAAAAACTGTTTTTT; CDR3: CASSYVGQGALEKLFF
size: once; D: TRBD1; V: TRBV20-1; J: TRBJ1-2; DNA: TGCAGTGCTAGATCGTCCCCGGGACAGGGAATTGCTCGTGGCTACACCTTC; CDR3: CSARSSPGQGIARGYTF
size: few; D: TRBD1; V: TRBV19; J: TRBJ2-3; DNA: TGTGCCAGTAGTGAACAGGGGAGCGCAGATACGCAGTATTTT; CDR3: CASSEQGSADTQYF
size: few; D: TRBD1; V: TRBV7-3; J: TRBJ2-3; DNA: TGTGCCAGCAGCCCGACAGGCGGAGAGGGGGCCACAGATACGCAGTATTTT; CDR3: CASSPTGGEGATDTQYF
size: many; D: TRBD2; V: TRBV28; J: TRBJ2-1; DNA: TGTGCCAGCCCCCCTGATAGTAGCGGGAGAGGGGACTACAATGAGCAGTTCTTC; CDR3: CASPPDSSGRGDYNEQFF
size: few; D: TRBD1; V: TRBV30; J: TRBJ1-3; DNA: TGTGCCTGGATTGCAGGGGGGCTCTCTGGAAACACCATATATTTT; CDR3: CAWIAGGLSGNTIYF
size: -; D: TRBD1; V: TRBV7-6; J: TRBJ2-7; DNA: TGTGCCAGCAGCTTAGGGACAGGGGGCAGAGTCAGGGAGGTCGAGCAGTACTTC; CDR3: CASSLGTGGRVREVEQYF
size: many; D: -; V: TRBV11-3; J: TRBJ2-1; DNA: TGTGCCAGCAGCGCAATTAATCTCGGGGTGGGGGCTAATGAGCAGTTCTTC; CDR3: CASSAINLGVGANEQFF
size: many; D: -; V: TRBV20-1; J: TRBJ2-7; DNA: TGCAGTGCTAGAGGACCCGGGAGCTACGAGCAGTACTTC; CDR3: CSARGPGSYEQYF
size: few; D: -; V: TRBV19; J: TRBJ1-2; DNA: TGTGCCAGTAGTCCCCGGGGCTGGATAAACTATGGCTACACCTTC; CDR3: CASSPRGWINYGYTF
size: many; D: -; V: TRBV13; J: TRBJ2-1; DNA: TGTGCCAGCAGCCCTCAATCAGGCGTCTCCTACAATGAGCAGTTCTTC; CDR3: CASSPQSGVSYNEQFF
size: few; D: -; V: TRBV9; J: TRBJ1-3; DNA: TGTGCCAGCAGCGTAGAGGCAGTCTCTGGAAACACCATATATTTT; CDR3: CASSVEAVSGNTIYF
size: -; D: -; V: TRBV4-2; J: TRBJ2-7; DNA: TGTGCCAGCAGCCAAGATGGTAGCAGCTACGAGCAGTACTTC; CDR3: CASSQDGSSYEQYF
size: many; D: -; V: TRBV5-8; J: TRBJ1-1; DNA: TGTGCCAGCGACAGGTTCGAGAACACTGAAGCTTTCTTT; CDR3: CASDRFENTEAFF
size: -; D: TRBD2; V: TRBV11-2; J: TRBJ2-3; DNA: TGTGCCAGCAGCTTAGAGCCCGGACTAGCGGGTACAGATGCGCAGTATTTT; CDR3: CASSLEPGLAGTDAQYF
size: many; D: TRBD2; V: TRBV18; J: TRBJ2-7; DNA: TGTGCCAGCTCACCACCCGGGGGGAGGAGAGAGCAGTACTTC; CDR3: CASSPPGGRREQYF
size: -; D: -; V: TRBV27; J: TRBJ1-2; DNA: TGTGCCAGCAGTTTGGGGCCGGGGAACTGGTATGGCTACACCTTC; CDR3: CASSLGPGNWYGYTF
size: many; D: -; V: TRBV6-1; J: TRBJ1-5; DNA: TGTGCCAGCAGTGCTGTGACAGAAAATCAGCCCCAGCATTTT; CDR3: CASSAVTENQPQHF
size: few; D: -; V: TRBV6-1; J: TRBJ2-1; DNA: TGTGCCAGCAGGAGTGCAGGGACCGATGAGCAGTTCTTC; CDR3: CASRSAGTDEQFF
size: many; D: -; V: TRBV12-3/TRBV12-4; J: TRBJ2-5; DNA: TGTGCCAGCACCCCAGGTGTTCATGGGACCCAGTACTTC; CDR3: CASTPGVHGTQYF
size: many; D: TRBD2; V: TRBV27; J: TRBJ2-3; DNA: TGTGCCAGCAGTTCCCTTCGGGAGGGCGGAGATACGCAGTATTTT; CDR3: CASSSLREGGDTQYF
size: -; D: TRBD2; V: TRBV2; J: TRBJ2-2; DNA: TGTGCCAGCAGGGGATGGACTAGCGGGATTCCCGGGGAGCTGTTTTTT; CDR3: CASRGWTSGIPGELFF
size: many; D: TRBD1; V: TRBV12-3/TRBV12-4; J: TRBJ1-5; DNA: TGTGCCAGCAGTTCTGACAGGACAGGGGGCGAGGGTCAGCCCCAGCATTTT; CDR3: CASSSDRTGGEGQPQHF
size: few; D: TRBD2; V: TRBV5-1; J: TRBJ2-1; DNA: TGCGCCAGCAGCGCCTCCAGCGGGAGGGCCTACAATGAGCAGTTCTTC; CDR3: CASSASSGRAYNEQFF
size: many; D: -; V: TRBV30; J: TRBJ1-2; DNA: TGTGCCTGGAGTGTAAGACCAGGGGATGGCTACACCTTC; CDR3: CAWSVRPGDGYTF
size: -; D: -; V: TRBV4-1; J: TRBJ2-6; DNA: TGCGCCAGCAGCCAAGTCGGGGAACGAACCTCTGGGGCCAACGTCCTGACTTTC; CDR3: CASSQVGERTSGANVLTF
size: many; D: -; V: TRBV2; J: TRBJ2-1; DNA: TGTGCCAGCATTCAGGGGTCGGGACTCAGCAATGAGCAGTTCTTC; CDR3: CASIQGSGLSNEQFF
size: many; D: TRBD1; V: TRBV5-1; J: TRBJ1-2; DNA: TGCGCCAGCAGCCCTGGGACCGGGACAGGATTCTATGGCTACACCTTC; CDR3: CASSPGTGTGFYGYTF
size: many; D: -; V: TRBV7-2; J: TRBJ2-1; DNA: TGTGCCAGCAGCTGGGGGACCAACAATGAGCAGTTCTTC; CDR3: CASSWGTNNEQFF
size: many; D: -; V: TRBV30; J: TRBJ2-7; DNA: TGTGCCTGGAGTTCGAAGAGAAAGGGGAGCTACGAGCAGTACTTC; CDR3: CAWSSKRKGSYEQYF
size: many; D: -; V: TRBV12-5; J: TRBJ2-7; DNA: TGTGCTAGTGGTCCCGCCTCGGGCGCAGAAGAGCAGTACTTC; CDR3: CASGPASGAEEQYF
size: many; D: TRBD1; V: TRBV7-2; J: TRBJ1-2; DNA: TGTGCCAGCAGCCCGGGACAGGGAAGACCCTACACCTTC; CDR3: CASSPGQGRPYTF
size: -; D: TRBD1; V: TRBV18; J: TRBJ2-7; DNA: TGTGCCAGCTCACTGACCGGGACAGGGCGCTACGAGCAGTACTTC; CDR3: CASSLTGTGRYEQYF
size: few; D: -; V: TRBV6-1; J: TRBJ2-2; DNA: TGTGCCAGCAGGGAGAATGGCGGGGAGCTGTTTTTT; CDR3: CASRENGGELFF
size: -; D: -; V: TRBV7-2; J: TRBJ2-7; DNA: TGTGCCAGCAGCTTAGAAGGCAGGGGCAGGAACGAGCAGTACTTC; CDR3: CASSLEGRGRNEQYF
size: many; D: TRBD1; V: TRBV6-2/TRBV6-3; J: TRBJ1-5; DNA: TGTGCCAGCAGTACCGGACAGGGGGCGCGAGGCAATCAGCCCCAGCATTTT; CDR3: CASSTGQGARGNQPQHF
size: many; D: -; V: TRBV29-1; J: TRBJ1-1; DNA: TGCAGCGTTGATATGTACACTGAAGCTTTCTTT; CDR3: CSVDMYTEAFF
size: many; D: -; V: TRBV12-3/TRBV12-4; J: TRBJ1-2; DNA: TGTGCCAGCAGCCCCTCGCCTGGGGGACATCCCTCTCGGGCCTATGGCTACACCTTC; CDR3: CASSPSPGGHPSRAYGYTF
size: many; D: -; V: TRBV12-3/TRBV12-4; J: TRBJ1-1; DNA: TGTGCCAGCAGTTTGGCGAAGGGGTGGGGCACTGAAGCTTTCTTT; CDR3: CASSLAKGWGTEAFF
size: many; D: -; V: TRBV20-1; J: TRBJ2-1; DNA: TGCAGTGCTGGAAAGCGGGTGGATGAGCAGTTCTTC; CDR3: CSAGKRVDEQFF
size: many; D: -; V: TRBV11-2; J: TRBJ2-5; DNA: TGTGCCAGCAGCTGGGGTACGAGCGGATCCCAAGAGACCCAGTACTTC; CDR3: CASSWGTSGSQETQYF
size: -; D: -; V: TRBV3-1; J: TRBJ1-2; DNA: TGTGCCAGCAGCCAAGCACCGGGAGGCTACACCTTC; CDR3: CASSQAPGGYTF
size: -; D: -; V: TRBV12-3/TRBV12-4; J: TRBJ1-2; DNA: TGTGCCAGCAGACACGGAGAAGGCTACACCTTC; CDR3: CASRHGEGYTF
size: many; D: -; V: TRBV12-3/TRBV12-4; J: TRBJ2-3; DNA: TGTGCCAGCAGTTTAGTTGTGGGAGGGGGGTCAGATACGCAGTATTTT; CDR3: CASSLVVGGGSDTQYF
size: many; D: TRBD2; V: TRBV6-1; J: TRBJ2-7; DNA: TGTGCCAGCTTCAGATCGGGAGGGCCGAACCCCTACGAGCAGTACTTC; CDR3: CASFRSGGPNPYEQYF
size: -; D: -; V: TRBV12-3/TRBV12-4; J: TRBJ2-1; DNA: TGTGCCAGCGGTGGGGCCTACAATGAGCAGTTCTTC; CDR3: CASGGAYNEQFF
size: many; D: -; V: TRBV2; J: TRBJ2-2; DNA: TGTGCCAGCAGTCGTACTCCGAACACCGGGGAGCTGTTTTTT; CDR3: CASSRTPNTGELFF